This T cell receptor (beta chain) was obtained from a study of blood T cell repertoires in COVID-19. About the study: Whether acute or convalescent, the COVID-19 samples came from the United States, Italy and Spain. Sample material is recorded as cDNA or gDNA derived from T cells, B-cell-depleted T cells, or PBMCs.

As concerns this clone: At one end the junction does not follow the germline gene, possibly because of a read error.

Data came from immunoSEQ multiplex PCR; TCRdb stores just in-frame clones and leaves some out. This table holds fewer than 150,000 clones, roughly 85% found once. The germline CDR1 and CDR2 sequences are MNHEY and SVGAGI. This CDR3 is 13 amino acids long. The genes are TRBV6-5 and TRBJ2-7; D gene ambiguous. This clonotype was obtained from a man between 50 and 59 years old with acute or convalescent COVID-19. The specimen was peripheral blood. The DNA of the CDR3 is TGTGCCAGCAGTTACTACTTATCCTCCGAGCAGTACTTC. Its translation: CASSYYLSSEQYF.